This T cell receptor beta chain emerged from a study of blood T cell repertoires in COVID-19. Authors' analysis steps: Estimation of nucleated cell counts relied on the amplification of reference gene primers. Assay used: immunoSEQ multiplex PCR; TCRdb lists only in-frame clones, some missing. The V and J calls and clone size come from that table; D and trimming were worked out from the DNA. Of about 140,000 clones in the sample, 88% were seen once. V was pared by 7 bases and J by 4 bases, with 20 bases between. Germline loops: CDR1 LNHDA, CDR2 SQIVND (reference sequence). This CDR3 comprises 15 residues.

The TCR was taken from a woman in her 50s with acute or convalescent COVID-19. Sequenced material: peripheral blood. This rearrangement joins TRBV19 to TRBJ2-7; tentative D call: TRBD2 (6 bases). The CDR3 nucleotides read TGTGCCAGTACCAACAGGCGGAGGGCGCCTTACGAGCAGTACTTC. It yields the protein CASTNRRRAPYEQYF.